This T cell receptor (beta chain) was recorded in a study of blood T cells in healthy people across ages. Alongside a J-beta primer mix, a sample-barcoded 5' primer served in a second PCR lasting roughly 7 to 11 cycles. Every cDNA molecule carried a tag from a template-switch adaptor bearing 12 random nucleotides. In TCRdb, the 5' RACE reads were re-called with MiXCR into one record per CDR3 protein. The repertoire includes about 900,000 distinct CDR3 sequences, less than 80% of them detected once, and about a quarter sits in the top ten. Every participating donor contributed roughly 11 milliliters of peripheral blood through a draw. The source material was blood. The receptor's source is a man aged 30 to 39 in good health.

CDR3 amino acids: CASSLRTSGGPYNEQFF. The CDR3 DNA is TGTGCCAGCTCATTACGGACTAGCGGGGGCCCTTACAATGAGCAGTTCTTC. The rearrangement uses TRBV18 and TRBJ2-1, with 13 bases lining up with TRBD2. The length of the CDR3 is 17 residues. Germline V gene data show CDR1 as KGHSH and CDR2 as LQKENI. Trimming took 5 bases from V and 4 from J; bases not matched to a gene: 8.